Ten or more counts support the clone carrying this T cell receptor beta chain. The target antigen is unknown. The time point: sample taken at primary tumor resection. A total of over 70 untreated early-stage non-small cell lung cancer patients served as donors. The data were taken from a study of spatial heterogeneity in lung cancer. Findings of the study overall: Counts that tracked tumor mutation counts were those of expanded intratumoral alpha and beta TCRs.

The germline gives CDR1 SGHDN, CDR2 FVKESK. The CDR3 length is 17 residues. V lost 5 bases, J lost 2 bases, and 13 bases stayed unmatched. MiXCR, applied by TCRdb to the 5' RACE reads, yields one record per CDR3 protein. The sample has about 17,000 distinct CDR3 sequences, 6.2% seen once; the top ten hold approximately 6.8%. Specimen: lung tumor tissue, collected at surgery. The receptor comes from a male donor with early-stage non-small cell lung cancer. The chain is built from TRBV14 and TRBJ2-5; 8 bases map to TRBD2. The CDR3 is CASSRASGLASQETQYF. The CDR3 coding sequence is TGTGCCAGCAGCAGGGCCAGCGGACTAGCTTCTCAAGAGACCCAGTACTTC.